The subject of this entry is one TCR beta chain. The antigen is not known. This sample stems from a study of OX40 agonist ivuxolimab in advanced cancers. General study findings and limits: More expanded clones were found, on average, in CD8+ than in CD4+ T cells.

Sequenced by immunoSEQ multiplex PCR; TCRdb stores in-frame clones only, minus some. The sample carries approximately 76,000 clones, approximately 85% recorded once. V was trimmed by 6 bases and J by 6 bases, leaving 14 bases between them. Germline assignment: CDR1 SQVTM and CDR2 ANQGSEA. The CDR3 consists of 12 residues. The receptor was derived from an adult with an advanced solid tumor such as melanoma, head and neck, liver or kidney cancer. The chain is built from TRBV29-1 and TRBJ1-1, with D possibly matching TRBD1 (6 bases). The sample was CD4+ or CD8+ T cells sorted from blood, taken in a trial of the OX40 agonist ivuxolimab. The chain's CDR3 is CSVMQGIAEAFF. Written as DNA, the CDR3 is TGCAGCGTCATGCAGGGGATCGCTGAAGCTTTCTTT.